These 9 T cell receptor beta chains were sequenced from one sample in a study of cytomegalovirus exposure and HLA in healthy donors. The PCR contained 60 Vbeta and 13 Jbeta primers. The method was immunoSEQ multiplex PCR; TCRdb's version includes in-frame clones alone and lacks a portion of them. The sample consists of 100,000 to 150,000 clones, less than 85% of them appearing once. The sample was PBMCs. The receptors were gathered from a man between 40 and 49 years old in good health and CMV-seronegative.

The chain's CDR3 is CASSLVVTGNEQYF. CDR3 nucleotide sequence: TGTGCCAGCAGCTTAGTGGTAACCGGGAACGAGCAGTACTTC. This chain connects TRBV11-2 to TRBJ2-7; D possibly corresponds to TRBD2 (5 bases). Germline CDR1 reads SGHAT; CDR2 reads FQNNGV. The CDR3 has 14 residues. The V end was cut by 1 base, the J end by 5 bases, with 12 bases between.

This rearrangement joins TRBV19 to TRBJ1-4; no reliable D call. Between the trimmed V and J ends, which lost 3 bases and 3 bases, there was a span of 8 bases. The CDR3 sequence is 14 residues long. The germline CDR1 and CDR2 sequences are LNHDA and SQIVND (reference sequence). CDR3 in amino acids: CASSIRGPNEKLFF. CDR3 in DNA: TGTGCCAGTAGTATCAGAGGCCCTAATGAAAAACTGTTTTTT.

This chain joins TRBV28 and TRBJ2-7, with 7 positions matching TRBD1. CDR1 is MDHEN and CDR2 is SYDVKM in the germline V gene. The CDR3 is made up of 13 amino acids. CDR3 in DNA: TGTGTCTCCTCTCCGGGACAGACCTACGAGCAGTACTTC. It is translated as CVSSPGQTYEQYF.

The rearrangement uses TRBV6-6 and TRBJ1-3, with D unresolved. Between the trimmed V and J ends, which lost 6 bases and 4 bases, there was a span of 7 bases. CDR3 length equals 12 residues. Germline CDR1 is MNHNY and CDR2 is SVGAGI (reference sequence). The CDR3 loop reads CASSRGGNTIYF. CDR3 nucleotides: TGTGCCAGCAGCAGAGGGGGAAACACCATATATTTT.

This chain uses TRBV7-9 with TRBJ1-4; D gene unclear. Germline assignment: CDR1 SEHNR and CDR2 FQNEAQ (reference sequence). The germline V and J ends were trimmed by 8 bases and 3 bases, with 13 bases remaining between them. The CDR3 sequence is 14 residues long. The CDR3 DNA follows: TGTGCCAGCTCGGGAGTGGCCCCTAATGAAAAACTGTTTTTT. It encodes CASSGVAPNEKLFF.

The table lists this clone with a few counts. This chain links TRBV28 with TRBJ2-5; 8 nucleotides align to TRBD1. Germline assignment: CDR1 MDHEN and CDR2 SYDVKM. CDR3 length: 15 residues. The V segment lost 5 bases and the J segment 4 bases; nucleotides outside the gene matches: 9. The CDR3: CASSTDRATRETQYF. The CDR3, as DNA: TGTGCCAGCAGTACGGACAGGGCCACTCGAGAGACCCAGTACTTC. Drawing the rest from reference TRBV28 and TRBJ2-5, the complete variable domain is DVKVTQSSRYLVKRTGEKVFLECVQDMDHENMFWYRQDPGLGLRLIYFSYDVKMKEKGDIPEGYSVSREKKERFSLILESASTNQTSMYLCASSTDRATRETQYFGPGTRLLVL.

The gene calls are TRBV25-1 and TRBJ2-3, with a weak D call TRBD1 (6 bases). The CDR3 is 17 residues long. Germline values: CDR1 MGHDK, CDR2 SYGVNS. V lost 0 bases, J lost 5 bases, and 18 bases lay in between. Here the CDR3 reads CASSEYIGRGQQDTQYF. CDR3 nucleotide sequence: TGTGCCAGCAGTGAATATATCGGTCGGGGACAACAAGATACGCAGTATTTT. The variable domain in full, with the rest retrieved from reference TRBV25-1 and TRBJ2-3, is EADIYQTPRYLVIGTGKKITLECSQTMGHDKMYWYQQDPGMELHLIHYSYGVNSTEKGDLSSESTVSRIRTEHFPLTLESARPSHTSQYLCASSEYIGRGQQDTQYFGPGTRLTVL.

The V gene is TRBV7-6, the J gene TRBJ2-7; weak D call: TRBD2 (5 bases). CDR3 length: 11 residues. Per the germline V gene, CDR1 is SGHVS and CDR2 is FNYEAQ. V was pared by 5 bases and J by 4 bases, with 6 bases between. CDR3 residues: CASSPGYEQYF. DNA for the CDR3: TGTGCCAGCAGCCCGGGGTACGAGCAGTACTTC.

The CDR3 DNA follows: TGTGCCAGTAATCGGGGGAGGCGGGAAAAACTGTTTTTT. Amino acids: CASNRGRREKLFF. V is TRBV19 and J is TRBJ1-4; a possible D gene is TRBD1 (5 bases). Deletions cut 7 bases from V and 8 bases from J, with 14 bases between. Germline V CDR1 and CDR2: LNHDA, SQIVND (reference sequence). This CDR3 comprises 13 residues.